This T cell receptor beta chain is drawn from a study of cytomegalovirus exposure and HLA in healthy donors. Study-level background: Earlier work reported roughly 120 million unique TCR beta sequences from about 200 million T cells. Overall study results and limits: According to the study, roughly 160 TCR beta chains were cytomegalovirus-associated.

On this clone: Its antigen is currently unknown.

Germline assignment: CDR1 SGHRS and CDR2 YFSETQ. Between the trimmed V and J ends, which lost 4 bases and 0 bases, there was a span of 13 bases. This CDR3 is built from 15 residues. Donors had nominal health at sampling but likely had unrecorded immune exposures. The PCR used 60 Vbeta and 13 Jbeta primers. Assay: immunoSEQ multiplex PCR; the TCRdb copy retains only in-frame clones and omits some. The sample holds fewer than 200,000 clones. Sequencing used PBMCs. The sequence derives from a woman in her sixties or seventies in good health and CMV-seronegative. J is TRBJ1-1 and V is TRBV5-1; tentatively, D is TRBD1 (6 bases). CDR3 coding DNA: TGCGCCAGCAGCCGGGACACGATTATGAACACTGAAGCTTTCTTT. Amino acid sequence: CASSRDTIMNTEAFF.